This T cell receptor beta chain was observed in a study of identical twins. TCRdb reprocessed the 5' RACE reads with MiXCR, giving one entry per CDR3 protein. The sample yields over 550,000 distinct CDR3 sequences, just over 7% seen once. The CDR3 loop spans 14 amino acids. Trimming cost V 0 bases and J 9 bases; bases outside gene matches: 6. CDR1 and CDR2 (germline): SGHRS, YFSETQ. Study conclusions and caveats: A lower insertion count was a feature of abundant cord blood beta clonotypes, with no such feature in memory repertoires. One should note that invariant MAIT and iNKT cells could partly confound zero-insertion analyses.

This clonotype was detected a few times. Its antigen is unknown. The same specimen was also included in a second study, on yellow fever vaccine responses in identical twins. From that second work: In identical twins, vaccine T cell responses appeared partly shared and partly individual.

The chain recombines TRBV5-1 with TRBJ2-1, with 7 bases matching TRBD1. This sequence was found in a woman aged 18-29 years in good health. Material for sequencing was PBMCs. This CDR3 is CASSLVKGAVEQFF. In nucleotides, the CDR3 is TGCGCCAGCAGCTTGGTGAAGGGGGCTGTTGAGCAGTTCTTC. Supplemented by reference TRBV5-1 and TRBJ2-1, the full variable domain reads KAGVTQTPRYLIKTRGQQVTLSCSPISGHRSVSWYQQTPGQGLQFLFEYFSETQRNKGNFPGRFSGRQFSNSRSEMNVSTLELGDSALYLCASSLVKGAVEQFFGPGTRLTVL.